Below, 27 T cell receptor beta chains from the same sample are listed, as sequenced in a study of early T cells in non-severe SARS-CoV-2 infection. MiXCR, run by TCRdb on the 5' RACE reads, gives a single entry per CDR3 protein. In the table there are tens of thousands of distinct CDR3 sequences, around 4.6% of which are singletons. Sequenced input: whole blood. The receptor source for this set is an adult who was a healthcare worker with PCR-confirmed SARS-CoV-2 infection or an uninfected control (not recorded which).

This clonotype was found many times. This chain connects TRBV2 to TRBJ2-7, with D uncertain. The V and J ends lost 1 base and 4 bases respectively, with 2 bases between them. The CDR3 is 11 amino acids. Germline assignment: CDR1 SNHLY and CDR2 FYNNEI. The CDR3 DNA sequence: TGTGCCAGCAGTGAAGGATACGAGCAGTACTTC. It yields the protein CASSEGYEQYF.

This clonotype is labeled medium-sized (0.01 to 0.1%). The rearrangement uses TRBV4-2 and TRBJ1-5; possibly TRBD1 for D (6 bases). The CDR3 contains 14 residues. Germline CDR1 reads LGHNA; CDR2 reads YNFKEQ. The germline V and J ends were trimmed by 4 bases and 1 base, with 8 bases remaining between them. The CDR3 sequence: CASSLDRSNQPQHF. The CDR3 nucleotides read TGTGCCAGCAGCCTCGACAGGAGCAATCAGCCCCAGCATTTT.

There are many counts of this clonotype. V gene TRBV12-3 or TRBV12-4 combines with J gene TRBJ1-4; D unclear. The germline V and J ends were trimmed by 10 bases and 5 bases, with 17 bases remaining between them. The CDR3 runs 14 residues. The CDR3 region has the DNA TGTGCCACCAGCAGGTCCCGGGTCAATGAAAAACTGTTTTTT. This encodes CATSRSRVNEKLFF.

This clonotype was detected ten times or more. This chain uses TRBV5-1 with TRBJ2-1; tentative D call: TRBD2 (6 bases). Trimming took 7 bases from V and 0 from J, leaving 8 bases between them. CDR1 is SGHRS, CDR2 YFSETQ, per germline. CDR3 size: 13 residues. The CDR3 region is CASGTDSYNEQFF. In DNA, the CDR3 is TGCGCCAGCGGGACTGACTCCTACAATGAGCAGTTCTTC.

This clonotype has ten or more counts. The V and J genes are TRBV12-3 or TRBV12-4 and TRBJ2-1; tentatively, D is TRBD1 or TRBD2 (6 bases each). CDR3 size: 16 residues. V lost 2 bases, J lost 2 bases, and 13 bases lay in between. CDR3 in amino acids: CASSLKGGAPYNEQFF. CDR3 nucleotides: TGTGCCAGCAGTTTAAAGGGGGGCGCGCCCTACAATGAGCAGTTCTTC.

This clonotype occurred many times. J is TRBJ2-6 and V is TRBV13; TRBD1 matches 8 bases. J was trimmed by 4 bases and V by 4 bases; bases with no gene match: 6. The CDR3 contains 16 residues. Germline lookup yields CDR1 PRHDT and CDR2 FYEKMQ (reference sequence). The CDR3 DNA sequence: TGTGCCAGCAGCTGGGCAGGGGGCGCCGGGGCCAACGTCCTGACTTTC. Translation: CASSWAGGAGANVLTF.

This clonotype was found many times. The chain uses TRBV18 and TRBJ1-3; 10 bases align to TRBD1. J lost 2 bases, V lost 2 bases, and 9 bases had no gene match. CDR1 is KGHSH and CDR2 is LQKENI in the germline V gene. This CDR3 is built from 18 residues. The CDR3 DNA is TGTGCCAGCTCACCAGCGGGACAGGGGTCGTTGGCTGGAAACACCATATATTTT. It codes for CASSPAGQGSLAGNTIYF.

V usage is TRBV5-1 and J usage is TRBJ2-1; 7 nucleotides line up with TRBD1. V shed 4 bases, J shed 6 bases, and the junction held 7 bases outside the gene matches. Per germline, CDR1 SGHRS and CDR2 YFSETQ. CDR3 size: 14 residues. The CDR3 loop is CASSLGQLFNEQFF. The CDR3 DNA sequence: TGCGCCAGCAGCCTGGGACAGCTCTTCAATGAGCAGTTCTTC.

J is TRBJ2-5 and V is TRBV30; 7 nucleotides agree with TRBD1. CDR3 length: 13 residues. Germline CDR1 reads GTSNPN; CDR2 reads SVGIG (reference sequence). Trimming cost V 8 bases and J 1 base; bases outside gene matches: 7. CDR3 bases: TGTGCCGCAGAGAGGGGGCTCCAAGAGACCCAGTACTTC. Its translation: CAAERGLQETQYF.

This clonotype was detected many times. The CDR3 region is CASSEGDYGYTF. In DNA form, the CDR3 reads TGTGCCAGCAGTGAGGGGGACTATGGCTACACCTTC. V is TRBV2 and J is TRBJ1-2, with D possibly being TRBD1 (5 bases). The CDR3 loop spans 12 amino acids. Trimming took off 3 bases at V and 3 bases at J, with 5 bases between the two ends. Germline V gene data show CDR1 as SNHLY and CDR2 as FYNNEI.

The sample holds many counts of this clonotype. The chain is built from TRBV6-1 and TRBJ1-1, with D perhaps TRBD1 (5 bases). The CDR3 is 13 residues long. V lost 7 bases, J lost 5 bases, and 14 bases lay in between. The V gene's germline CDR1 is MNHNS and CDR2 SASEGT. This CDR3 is CASTLHGGTEAFF. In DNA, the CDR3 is TGTGCCAGCACTCTCCACGGGGGGACTGAAGCTTTCTTT.

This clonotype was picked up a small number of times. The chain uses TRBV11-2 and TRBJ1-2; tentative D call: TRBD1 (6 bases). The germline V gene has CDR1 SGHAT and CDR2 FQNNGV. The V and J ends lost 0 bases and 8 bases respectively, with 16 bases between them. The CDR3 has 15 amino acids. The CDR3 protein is CASSLDSGGGQGYTF. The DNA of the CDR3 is TGTGCCAGCAGCTTAGATTCGGGCGGGGGCCAAGGCTACACCTTC.

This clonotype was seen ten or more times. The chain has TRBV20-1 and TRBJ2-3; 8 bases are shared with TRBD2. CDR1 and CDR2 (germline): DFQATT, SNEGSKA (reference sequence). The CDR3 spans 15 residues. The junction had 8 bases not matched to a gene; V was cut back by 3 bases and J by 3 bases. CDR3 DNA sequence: TGCAGTGCTAGTGACCGTAGCGGGGAGACAGATACGCAGTATTTT. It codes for CSASDRSGETDTQYF.

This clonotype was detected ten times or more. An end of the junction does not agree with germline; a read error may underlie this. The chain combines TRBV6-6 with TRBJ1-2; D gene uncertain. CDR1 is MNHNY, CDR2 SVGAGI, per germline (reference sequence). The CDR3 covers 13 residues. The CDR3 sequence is CVSTTDPVTGYTF. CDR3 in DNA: TGTGTCAGCACCACAGACCCCGTTACTGGCTACACCTTC.

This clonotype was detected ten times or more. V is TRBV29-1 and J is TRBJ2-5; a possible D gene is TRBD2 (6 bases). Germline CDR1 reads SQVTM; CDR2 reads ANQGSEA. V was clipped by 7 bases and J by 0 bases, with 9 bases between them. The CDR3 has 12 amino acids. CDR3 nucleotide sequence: TGCAGCGGTGGAGGGAACCAAGAGACCCAGTACTTC. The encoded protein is CSGGGNQETQYF. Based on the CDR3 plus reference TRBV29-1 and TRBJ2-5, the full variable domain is SAVISQKPSRDICQRGTSLTIQCQVDSQVTMMFWYRQQPGQSLTLIATANQGSEATYESGFVIDKFPISRPNLTFSTLTVSNMSPEDSSIYLCSGGGNQETQYFGPGTRLLVL.

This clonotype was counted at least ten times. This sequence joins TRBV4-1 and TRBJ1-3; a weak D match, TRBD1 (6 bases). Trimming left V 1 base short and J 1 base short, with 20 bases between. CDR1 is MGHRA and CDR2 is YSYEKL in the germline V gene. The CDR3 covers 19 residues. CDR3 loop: CASSQGEDFNRASGNTIYF. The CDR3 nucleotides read TGCGCCAGCAGCCAAGGGGAGGACTTCAACAGGGCTTCTGGAAACACCATATATTTT.

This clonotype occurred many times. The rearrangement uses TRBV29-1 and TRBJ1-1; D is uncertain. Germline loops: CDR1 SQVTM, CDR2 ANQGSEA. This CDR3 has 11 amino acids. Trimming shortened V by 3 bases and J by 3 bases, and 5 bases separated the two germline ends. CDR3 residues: CSVEDYTEAFF. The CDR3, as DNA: TGCAGCGTTGAGGATTACACTGAAGCTTTCTTT.

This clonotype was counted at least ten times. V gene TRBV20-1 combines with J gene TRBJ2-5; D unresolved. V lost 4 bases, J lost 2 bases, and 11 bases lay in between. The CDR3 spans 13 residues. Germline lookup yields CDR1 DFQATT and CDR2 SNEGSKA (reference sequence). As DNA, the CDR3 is TGCAGTGCTATCAAAGGCCTTCAAGAGACCCAGTACTTC. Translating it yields CSAIKGLQETQYF.

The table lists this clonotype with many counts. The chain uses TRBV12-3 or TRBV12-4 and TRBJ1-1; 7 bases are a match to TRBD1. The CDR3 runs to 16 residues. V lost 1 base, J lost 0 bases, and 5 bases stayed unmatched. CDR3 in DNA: TGTGCCAGCAGTTTAGACGGGACAGTCATGAACACTGAAGCTTTCTTT. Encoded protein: CASSLDGTVMNTEAFF.

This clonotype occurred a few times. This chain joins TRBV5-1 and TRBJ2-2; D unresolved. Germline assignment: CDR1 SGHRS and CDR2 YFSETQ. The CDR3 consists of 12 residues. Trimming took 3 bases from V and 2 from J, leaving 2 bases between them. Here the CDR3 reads CASSSNTGELFF. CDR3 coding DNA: TGCGCCAGCAGCTCCAACACCGGGGAGCTGTTTTTT.

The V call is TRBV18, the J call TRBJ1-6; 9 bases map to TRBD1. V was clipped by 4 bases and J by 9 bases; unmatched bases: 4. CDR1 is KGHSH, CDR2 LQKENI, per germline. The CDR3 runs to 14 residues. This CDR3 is CASSQQGASSPLHF. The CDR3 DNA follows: TGTGCCAGCTCACAACAGGGGGCGAGTTCACCCCTCCACTTT. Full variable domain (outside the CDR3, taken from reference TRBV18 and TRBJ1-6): NAGVMQNPRHLVRRRGQEARLRCSPMKGHSHVYWYRQLPEEGLKFMVYLQKENIIDESGMPKERFSAEFPKEGPSILRIQQVVRGDSAAYFCASSQQGASSPLHFGNGTRLTVT.

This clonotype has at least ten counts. The DNA of the CDR3 is TGCAGCGATCGGACAGGGGGAGGGAGAGGCTACACCTTC. This translates into CSDRTGGGRGYTF. This rearrangement joins TRBV29-1 to TRBJ1-2, with 10 bases that match TRBD1. CDR3 length equals 13 residues. The J segment lost 8 bases and the V segment lost 7 bases, leaving 10 bases of the junction unmatched. Germline V gene lookup returns CDR1 SQVTM and CDR2 ANQGSEA.

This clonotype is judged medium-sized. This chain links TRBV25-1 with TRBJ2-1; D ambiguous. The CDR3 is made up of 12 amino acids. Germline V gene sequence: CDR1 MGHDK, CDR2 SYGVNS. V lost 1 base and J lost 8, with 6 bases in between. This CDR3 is CASSELPDEQFF. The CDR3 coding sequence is TGTGCCAGCAGTGAATTACCCGATGAGCAGTTCTTC.

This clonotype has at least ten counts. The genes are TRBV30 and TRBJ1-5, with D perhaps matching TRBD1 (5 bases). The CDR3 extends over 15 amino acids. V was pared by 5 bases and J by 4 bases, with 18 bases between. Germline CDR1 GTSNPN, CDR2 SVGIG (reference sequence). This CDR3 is CAWGPNRFQNQPQHF. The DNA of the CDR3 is TGTGCCTGGGGCCCAAACAGGTTCCAAAATCAGCCCCAGCATTTT.

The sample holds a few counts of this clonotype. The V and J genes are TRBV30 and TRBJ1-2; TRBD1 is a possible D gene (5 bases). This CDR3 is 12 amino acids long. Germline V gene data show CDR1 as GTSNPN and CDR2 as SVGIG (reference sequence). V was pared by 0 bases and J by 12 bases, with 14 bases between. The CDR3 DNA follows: TGTGCCTGGAGTGTAGGCCGGCAGGGCGACACCTTC. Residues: CAWSVGRQGDTF.

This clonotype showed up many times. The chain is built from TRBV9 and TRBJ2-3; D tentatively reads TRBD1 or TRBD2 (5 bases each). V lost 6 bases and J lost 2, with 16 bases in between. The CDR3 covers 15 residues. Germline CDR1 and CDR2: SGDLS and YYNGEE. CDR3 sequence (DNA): TGTGCCAGCAACCCTTTCGGGACCCCCACAGATACGCAGTATTTT. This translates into CASNPFGTPTDTQYF.

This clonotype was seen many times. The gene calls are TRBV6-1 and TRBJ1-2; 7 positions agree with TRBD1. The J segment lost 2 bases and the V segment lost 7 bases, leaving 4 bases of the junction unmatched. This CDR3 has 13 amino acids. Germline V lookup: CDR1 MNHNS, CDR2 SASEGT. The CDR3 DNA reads TGTGCCAGCATGCTGACAGGGAACTATGGCTACACCTTC. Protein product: CASMLTGNYGYTF.